This T cell receptor (beta chain) is drawn from a study of T cell responses to AZD1222 COVID-19 vaccine. Study background: Second doses were pooled across both intervals (about 4 or about 12 weeks). Study outcomes and limitations: White British ancestry dominated among donors, who included more females, and clonal diversity was possibly underestimated. Compared with day 0, the breadth and depth of the Spike-specific TCR repertoire rose significantly after two doses of AZD1222. Unmutated variant regions are reportedly targeted by nearly half of spike-specific TCRs.

Assay: immunoSEQ multiplex PCR; the TCRdb copy retains only in-frame clones and omits some. The sample records 110,000 or so clones, 85% to 90% being singletons. The CDR3 extends over 13 amino acids. CDR1 is LGHDT and CDR2 is YNNKEL in the germline V gene (reference sequence). With 4 bases removed from V and 4 bases from J, the gap between germline ends came to 10 bases. A note on this clone: No antigen is known for it.

The rearrangement uses TRBV3-1 (or the pseudogene TRBV3-2) and TRBJ1-2, with D uncertain. The sequencing here drew on peripheral blood, taken on day 0 of AZD1222 vaccination. This sequence originates from an adult in good health. Here the CDR3 reads CASSPRAFYGYTF. As DNA, the CDR3 is TGTGCCAGCAGCCCCCGGGCCTTCTATGGCTACACCTTC.